These T cell receptor beta chains were read from a single sample in a study of cytomegalovirus exposure and HLA in healthy donors. The table came from immunoSEQ multiplex PCR; TCRdb's copy has only in-frame clones and leaves some out. The repertoire consists of approximately 120,000 clones, with around 84% occurring once and the leading ten covering over 5.5%. Sequenced material: PBMCs. These receptors all stem from a woman aged 40 to 49 in good health and CMV-seronegative. The CDR3 runs from the conserved cysteine through the conserved F or W. D genes are given only for firm matches. Part of the rows lack a size; the others show once, few, many or a class for expanded clones.

V: TRBV5-6
length: 16
J: TRBJ1-2
size: .
D: TRBD1
CDR3: CASSPIDRGGLYGYTF
DNA: TGTGCCAGCAGCCCGATCGACAGGGGGGGCCTCTATGGCTACACCTTC

V: TRBV5-6
length: 15
J: TRBJ2-1
size: once
D: TRBD2
CDR3: CASSLGLAGRAEQFF
DNA: TGTGCCAGCAGCTTGGGACTAGCGGGACGGGCTGAGCAGTTCTTC

V: TRBV28
length: 15
J: TRBJ2-1
size: .
D: TRBD2
CDR3: CATAGRWGRGYEQFF
DNA: TGTGCCACCGCTGGCAGGTGGGGGAGGGGCTACGAGCAGTTCTTC

V: TRBV5-1
length: 19
J: TRBJ2-7
size: .
D: TRBD2
CDR3: CASSLALLAGGPVNYEQYF
DNA: TGCGCCAGCAGCTTGGCTTTACTAGCGGGAGGGCCGGTCAACTACGAGCAGTACTTC

V: TRBV18
length: 15
J: TRBJ2-7
size: few
D: TRBD1
CDR3: CASSRGTDSSYEQYF
DNA: TGTGCCAGCTCCCGAGGGACAGATAGCTCCTACGAGCAGTACTTC

V: TRBV6-5
length: 15
J: TRBJ1-1
size: .
D: .
CDR3: CASSYSGSRNTEAFF
DNA: TGTGCCAGCAGTTACTCGGGCAGTAGGAACACTGAAGCTTTCTTT

V: TRBV6-5
length: 15
J: TRBJ2-7
size: .
D: TRBD1
CDR3: CASSSTGAQTYEQYF
DNA: TGTGCCAGCAGTTCGACAGGGGCCCAAACCTACGAGCAGTACTTC

V: TRBV9
length: 15
J: TRBJ2-7
size: .
D: TRBD2
CDR3: CASSVDGRALGEQYF
DNA: TGTGCCAGCAGCGTAGACGGGAGGGCCCTCGGCGAGCAGTACTTC

V: TRBV11-2
length: 13
J: TRBJ2-5
size: .
D: TRBD2
CDR3: CASRRLAEETQYF
DNA: TGTGCCAGCAGGCGACTAGCCGAAGAGACCCAGTACTTC

V: TRBV7-9
length: 11
J: TRBJ2-5
size: .
D: .
CDR3: CASSPKETQYF
DNA: TGTGCCAGCAGCCCAAAAGAGACCCAGTACTTC

V: TRBV7-9
length: 17
J: TRBJ2-7
size: .
D: TRBD1
CDR3: CSSSLGLGTGDNYEQYF
DNA: TGTTCCAGCAGCTTAGGATTGGGGACAGGGGACAACTACGAGCAGTACTTC

V: TRBV30
length: 14
J: TRBJ2-7
size: .
D: TRBD1
CDR3: CAWCYGTGDYEQYF
DNA: TGTGCCTGGTGCTACGGGACAGGAGACTACGAGCAGTACTTC

V: TRBV18
length: 16
J: TRBJ2-4
size: .
D: TRBD2
CDR3: CASSPPGLAVYNIQYF
DNA: TGTGCCAGCTCACCACCGGGACTAGCGGTATACAACATTCAGTACTTC

V: TRBV18
length: 13
J: TRBJ1-1
size: .
D: .
CDR3: CASSPQRNTEAFF
DNA: TGTGCCAGCTCACCACAGAGGAACACTGAAGCTTTCTTT

V: TRBV21-1
length: 19
J: TRBJ2-3
size: .
D: .
CDR3: CASSKHSQAGTSPTDTQYF
DNA: TGTGCCAGCAGCAAACATTCTCAGGCCGGGACTAGCCCTACAGATACGCAATATTTT

V: TRBV5-6
length: 17
J: TRBJ2-4
size: .
D: .
CDR3: CASSSAGSRLAKNIQYF
DNA: TGTGCCAGCAGCTCAGCCGGGTCTCGGCTAGCCAAAAACATTCAGTACTTC

V: TRBV19
length: 16
J: TRBJ2-7
size: .
D: TRBD2
CDR3: CASSTLPASGDYEQYF
DNA: TGTGCCAGTAGTACCCTGCCTGCTAGCGGCGACTACGAGCAGTACTTC

V: TRBV28
length: 19
J: TRBJ2-1
size: .
D: TRBD2
CDR3: CASSAGLAGAPLSYNEQFF
DNA: TGTGCCAGCAGTGCCGGACTAGCGGGAGCCCCCCTCTCCTACAATGAGCAGTTCTTC

V: TRBV7-9
length: 12
J: TRBJ2-7
size: .
D: TRBD1
CDR3: CASSLVDREVRF
DNA: TGTGCCAGCAGCTTAGTGGACAGGGAGGTTAGATTC

V: TRBV25-1
length: 12
J: TRBJ2-1
size: few
D: .
CDR3: CASSDSYNEQFF
DNA: TGTGCCAGCAGTGACAGTTACAATGAGCAGTTCTTC

V: TRBV11-2
length: 13
J: TRBJ1-2
size: once
D: .
CDR3: CASSSSGIYGYTF
DNA: TGTGCCAGCAGCTCCTCTGGCATCTATGGCTACACCTTC

V: TRBV9
length: 16
J: TRBJ2-7
size: .
D: .
CDR3: CASSVGPGRTGYEQYF
DNA: TGTGCCAGCAGCGTAGGACCAGGGCGTACGGGCTACGAGCAGTACTTC

V: TRBV6-5
length: 13
J: TRBJ1-2
size: .
D: .
CDR3: CASSVDGDYGYTF
DNA: TGTGCCAGCAGTGTGGACGGGGACTATGGCTACACCTTC

V: TRBV7-9
length: 16
J: TRBJ1-6
size: .
D: TRBD1
CDR3: CASSLVRDRDHSPLHF
DNA: TGTGCCAGCAGCTTAGTCCGGGACAGGGATCACTCACCCCTCCACTTT

V: TRBV7-9
length: 12
J: TRBJ2-7
size: .
D: .
CDR3: CASSLGGGEQYF
DNA: TGTGCCAGCAGCCTAGGGGGAGGCGAGCAGTACTTC

V: TRBV7-9
length: 19
J: TRBJ2-7
size: .
D: TRBD2
CDR3: CASSLSSGPSYPNSYEQYF
DNA: TGTGCCAGCAGCTTGAGTAGCGGGCCCTCCTACCCAAACTCCTACGAGCAGTACTTC

V: TRBV9
length: 15
J: TRBJ2-1
size: .
D: .
CDR3: CASSVGSIAYNEQFF
DNA: TGTGCCAGCAGCGTAGGTTCCATTGCCTACAATGAGCAGTTCTTC

V: TRBV2
length: 14
J: TRBJ1-2
size: .
D: TRBD1
CDR3: CASSDLGTGYGYTF
DNA: TGTGCCAGCAGTGATTTGGGGACAGGCTATGGCTACACCTTC

V: TRBV5-6
length: 13
J: TRBJ2-2
size: .
D: .
CDR3: CASSLGFFGGLFF
DNA: TGTGCCAGCAGCTTGGGATTTTTCGGGGGGCTGTTTTTT

V: TRBV18
length: 16
J: TRBJ1-5
size: .
D: TRBD1
CDR3: CASSVGTGLFNQPQHF
DNA: TGTGCCAGCTCCGTCGGGACAGGGCTTTTCAATCAGCCCCAGCATTTT

V: TRBV28
length: 16
J: TRBJ1-6
size: .
D: .
CDR3: CASSLLGVRGGSPLHF
DNA: TGTGCCAGCAGTTTACTCGGGGTGCGGGGAGGATCACCCCTCCACTTT

V: TRBV4-2
length: 16
J: TRBJ2-7
size: .
D: TRBD2
CDR3: CASSQEPSGSSYEQYF
DNA: TGTGCCAGCAGCCAAGAACCTAGCGGGAGCTCCTACGAGCAGTACTTC

V: TRBV6-1
length: 13
J: TRBJ1-1
size: .
D: .
CDR3: CASSEIPEKAGFF
DNA: TGTGCCAGCAGTGAAATCCCCGAGAAAGCAGGTTTCTTT

V: TRBV5-1
length: 17
J: TRBJ2-1
size: once
D: TRBD2
CDR3: CASSPGTSGLSYNEQFF
DNA: TGCGCCAGCAGTCCCGGGACTAGCGGACTCTCCTACAATGAGCAGTTCTTC

V: TRBV6-5
length: 14
J: TRBJ2-1
size: .
D: .
CDR3: CASSRTGKGNEQFF
DNA: TGTGCCAGCAGTCGCACCGGGAAAGGCAATGAGCAGTTCTTC

V: TRBV9
length: 13
J: TRBJ1-1
size: .
D: .
CDR3: CASSGYRGSEAFF
DNA: TGTGCCAGCAGCGGCTATCGCGGGTCTGAAGCTTTCTTT

V: TRBV27
length: 13
J: TRBJ2-7
size: .
D: TRBD2
CDR3: CASGTSGVYEQYF
DNA: TGTGCCAGCGGTACTAGCGGGGTTTACGAGCAGTACTTC

V: TRBV6-4
length: 14
J: TRBJ2-3
size: .
D: TRBD2
CDR3: CASSGGRETDTQYF
DNA: TGTGCCAGCAGCGGCGGGAGGGAGACAGATACGCAGTATTTT

V: TRBV18
length: 14
J: TRBJ2-2
size: .
D: .
CDR3: CASSPVVESGELFF
DNA: TGTGCCAGCTCACCGGTGGTAGAGTCCGGGGAGCTGTTTTTT

V: TRBV28
length: 14
J: TRBJ2-7
size: .
D: .
CDR3: CASPPAGRSYEQYF
DNA: TGTGCCAGCCCCCCGGCGGGACGCTCCTACGAGCAGTACTTC

V: TRBV7-9
length: 16
J: TRBJ1-3
size: .
D: TRBD1
CDR3: CASSSPGQGTRNTIYF
DNA: TGTGCCAGCAGCTCGCCGGGACAGGGGACGAGAAACACCATATATTTT

V: TRBV28
length: 16
J: TRBJ1-5
size: few
D: .
CDR3: CASSPRRRLINQPQHF
DNA: TGTGCCAGCAGTCCCCGGAGACGCCTAATCAATCAGCCCCAGCATTTT

V: TRBV18
length: 15
J: TRBJ2-7
size: .
D: .
CDR3: CASSLILADPYEQYF
DNA: TGTGCCAGCTCACTAATACTAGCTGACCCCTACGAGCAGTACTTC

V: TRBV30
length: 14
J: TRBJ1-1
size: .
D: .
CDR3: CAWIWLVKNTEAFF
DNA: TGTGCCTGGATCTGGCTGGTGAAAAACACTGAAGCTTTCTTT

V: TRBV5-1
length: 16
J: TRBJ1-4
size: .
D: .
CDR3: CASSLATVSANEKLFF
DNA: TGCGCCAGCAGCTTGGCGACAGTCTCCGCAAATGAAAAACTGTTTTTT

V: TRBV10-3
length: 13
J: TRBJ2-2
size: few
D: .
CDR3: CAINTRNTGELFF
DNA: TGTGCCATCAACACAAGGAACACCGGGGAGCTGTTTTTT

V: TRBV11-1
length: 13
J: TRBJ1-6
size: .
D: .
CDR3: CASSLRGNSPLHF
DNA: TGTGCCAGCAGCTTAAGAGGGAATTCACCCCTCCACTTT

V: TRBV7-2
length: 14
J: TRBJ1-1
size: .
D: .
CDR3: CASTKWGGDTEAFF
DNA: TGTGCCAGCACCAAATGGGGGGGGGACACTGAAGCTTTCTTT

V: TRBV6-5
length: 14
J: TRBJ2-7
size: .
D: TRBD1
CDR3: CASRRDRGTYEQYF
DNA: TGTGCCAGCAGGCGGGACAGGGGGACCTACGAGCAGTACTTC

V: TRBV19
length: 14
J: TRBJ2-7
size: .
D: .
CDR3: CASSAGLGAYEQYF
DNA: TGTGCCAGTAGCGCGGGGCTAGGGGCCTACGAGCAGTACTTC

V: TRBV6-4
length: 13
J: TRBJ1-1
size: .
D: .
CDR3: CASSVDRNTEAFF
DNA: TGTGCCAGCAGCGTGGACAGGAACACTGAAGCTTTCTTT

V: TRBV5-6
length: 16
J: TRBJ1-3
size: .
D: TRBD1
CDR3: CASSLVNQGAGNTIYF
DNA: TGTGCCAGCAGCTTGGTGAACCAGGGGGCTGGAAACACCATATATTTT

V: TRBV29-1
length: 12
J: TRBJ1-1
size: .
D: TRBD1
CDR3: CSAGTGIAEAFF
DNA: TGCAGCGCCGGGACAGGGATCGCTGAAGCTTTCTTT

V: TRBV19
length: 16
J: TRBJ2-2
size: .
D: TRBD2
CDR3: CASRMTSGTFAGELFF
DNA: TGTGCCAGTAGGATGACTAGCGGGACGTTCGCCGGGGAGCTGTTTTTT

V: TRBV7-2
length: 14
J: TRBJ2-1
size: .
D: .
CDR3: CASSPTRVWNEQFF
DNA: TGTGCCAGCTCCCCAACCCGAGTCTGGAATGAGCAGTTCTTC

V: TRBV9
length: 15
J: TRBJ2-1
size: once
D: .
CDR3: CASSVGGGPGNEQFF
DNA: TGTGCCAGCAGCGTTGGGGGAGGCCCGGGCAATGAGCAGTTCTTC

V: TRBV6-5
length: 14
J: TRBJ1-1
size: .
D: .
CDR3: CASSLRHENTEAFF
DNA: TGTGCCAGCAGCCTTCGACACGAGAACACTGAAGCTTTCTTT

V: TRBV7-9
length: 14
J: TRBJ2-1
size: .
D: .
CDR3: CASSARQDRNEQFF
DNA: TGTGCCAGCAGCGCGCGACAGGACCGGAATGAGCAGTTCTTC

V: TRBV19
length: 17
J: TRBJ2-1
size: few
D: .
CDR3: CASSMAPTARSYNEQFF
DNA: TGTGCCAGTAGTATGGCGCCGACAGCTCGCTCCTACAATGAGCAGTTCTTC

V: TRBV7-9
length: 15
J: TRBJ1-1
size: .
D: .
CDR3: CASSSYPGKNTEAFF
DNA: TGTGCCAGCAGTTCGTACCCAGGAAAGAACACTGAAGCTTTCTTT